This TCR beta chain is from a study of HIV-infected patients and healthy controls. Broader study findings: Untreated HIV+ repertoires had roughly threefold fewer distinct CDR3s and lower Shannon diversity than healthy controls.

Alpha and beta constant-region primers primed reverse transcription of 400 to 500 ng RNA. Separate chain-specific third strand synthesis with multiplexing indices produced the alpha and beta libraries. A 5' RACE adapter with a random hexamer and the SP2 primer site was joined to cDNA. TCRdb re-derived calls from the 5' RACE reads in MiXCR, one entry per CDR3 protein. The sample lists 15,000 to 20,000 distinct CDR3 sequences, approximately 10% occurring once. This CDR3 contains 16 residues. Germline V gene data show CDR1 as LGHNA and CDR2 as YNFKEQ. Unmatched junction bases numbered 14, after V lost 8 bases and J lost 7 bases. Relative to its sample, this clonotype is medium-sized. Its antigen is as yet unknown. The repertoire came from unfractionated whole blood and reflected all unsorted peripheral T cells. The RNA source was a roughly 2.5 ml peripheral blood draw.

The genes are TRBV4-2 and TRBJ2-2; TRBD2 matches 9 bases. The clonotype comes from an adult in good health. The material sequenced was blood. CDR3 DNA: TGTGCCAGCGAAAATCCGGGACTAGCAGGTCGCGGGGAGCTGTTTTTT. This encodes CASENPGLAGRGELFF.